A single sample is the source of the 20 T cell receptor beta chains below, sequenced in a study of read filtering for tumor transcriptome and immune sequencing. Molecular barcoded adaptors covering alpha/delta and beta/gamma chains were used on about 0.4 ug RNA. TCRdb used MiXCR to reprocess the reads, holding one entry per CDR3 protein. The data hold 130,000 or so distinct CDR3 sequences, with 13% observed a single time. The source material was a population of CD138-negative cells sorted from bone marrow. These receptors were obtained from a donor aged 40 or over with multiple myeloma.

Details on this clonotype: Since a much larger clone is just one base distant, this may be a read error. A read error is likely, as this CDR3 ends without the conserved phenylalanine or tryptophan. V gene TRBV15 combines with J gene TRBJ2-7; D ambiguous. This CDR3 has 12 residues. V lost 4 bases and J 5 bases, leaving 9 bases between the germline ends. Germline V gives CDR1 LNHNV, CDR2 YYDKDF (reference sequence). CDR3 residues: CATSNLWDEQYS. The DNA for the CDR3 is TGTGCCACCAGCAATCTCTGGGACGAGCAGTACTCC.

Many counts were recorded for this clonotype. V is TRBV7-2 and J is TRBJ2-4, with TRBD2 matching 11 bases. Germline V gives CDR1 SGHTA, CDR2 FQGNSA. CDR3 length: 17 amino acids. V lost 5 bases and J lost 8; bases outside the gene matches: 14. For the CDR3, the DNA is TGTGCCAGCAGCCCCCACCCTACTAGCGGGGGTAGGGACATTCAGTACTTC. Translation: CASSPHPTSGGRDIQYF.

The sample holds many counts of this clonotype. At one of its ends the junction is not consistent with the germline gene, which may arise from a read error. This chain uses TRBV19 with TRBJ2-4; 7 bases are a match to TRBD1. From germline, CDR1 is LNHDA and CDR2 SQIVND (reference sequence). The CDR3 spans 12 residues. CDR3 nucleotides: TGTGCCAGTAGTACTGGGACAGAAGGTCCGCGCTTC. Translated: CASSTGTEGPRF.

Ten or more counts support this clonotype. V and J are TRBV18 and TRBJ2-1; D perhaps matches TRBD1 (6 bases). Trimming left V 3 bases short and J 8 bases short, with 20 bases between. CDR1 is KGHSH and CDR2 is LQKENI in the germline V gene. This CDR3 is built from 16 residues. In DNA form, the CDR3 reads TGTGCCAGCTCACCCCGGACAGCCCAGCCTTCCCATGAGCAGTTCTTC. Residues: CASSPRTAQPSHEQFF.

Ten or more counts support this clonotype. The CDR3, as DNA: TGTGCCACCTGCACCGGCTACAATGAGCAGTTCTTC. Protein sequence: CATCTGYNEQFF. The chain has TRBV6-6 and TRBJ2-1; D gene unclear. Germline V lookup: CDR1 MNHNY, CDR2 SVGAGI (reference sequence). Trimming removed 10 bases at V and 3 bases at J, with 10 bases between. The CDR3 totals 12 residues.

Concerning this clonotype: A single base separates this from a much larger clone, so it may be a read error. Because it lacks the conserved phenylalanine or tryptophan at the end, this CDR3 is likely a read error. This chain connects TRBV29-1 to TRBJ2-5, with D possibly called TRBD1 or TRBD2 (6 bases each). Trimming pared 5 bases from V and 5 bases from J, leaving 21 bases between. The germline gives CDR1 SQVTM, CDR2 ANQGSEA. The CDR3 contains 15 residues. In nucleotides, the CDR3 is TGCAGCGTTTCTCCCCCACAGGGACTCGGGGAGACCCAGTACTTA. Translated: CSVSPPQGLGETQYL.

This clonotype was seen many times. CDR3 in amino acids: CSVEETRTETQYF. The CDR3 DNA reads as TGCAGCGTTGAGGAGACCCGAACGGAGACCCAGTACTTC. The chain recombines TRBV29-1 with TRBJ2-5; no firm D call. V gave up 3 bases and J gave up 5 bases, with 13 bases separating them. This CDR3 has 13 amino acids. The V gene's germline CDR1 is SQVTM and CDR2 ANQGSEA.

This clonotype appeared many times. The chain is built from TRBV6-5 and TRBJ1-1; D is possibly TRBD1 (5 bases). V lost 10 bases and J lost 4, with 19 bases in between. The CDR3 runs 14 residues. CDR1 is MNHEY, CDR2 SVGAGI, per germline. The CDR3 bases are TGTGCCACCGCCTCCCGAGGGGTCGGCACTGAAGCTTTCTTT. This gives the protein CATASRGVGTEAFF.

This clonotype was detected many times. The gene calls are TRBV13 and TRBJ1-1; D unclear. This CDR3 contains 13 residues. Germline CDR1 and CDR2: PRHDT and FYEKMQ (reference sequence). With 3 bases removed from V and 6 bases from J, the gap between germline ends came to 11 bases. In nucleotides, the CDR3 is TGTGCCAGCAGCTTCGAAGGTGCCGCTGAAGCTTTCTTT. It codes for CASSFEGAAEAFF. The variable domain in full, completed from reference TRBV13 and TRBJ1-1, reads AAGVIQSPRHLIKEKRETATLKCYPIPRHDTVYWYQQGPGQDPQFLISFYEKMQSDKGSIPDRFSAQQFSDYHSELNMSSLELGDSALYFCASSFEGAAEAFFGQGTRLTVV.

This clonotype was observed many times. This chain joins TRBV29-1 and TRBJ1-1; tentative D call: TRBD1 (5 bases). This CDR3 has 15 amino acids. CDR1 is SQVTM, CDR2 ANQGSEA, per germline. Trimming left V 6 bases short and J 3 bases short, with 20 bases between. CDR3 amino acids: CSVNPGLREDTEAFF. DNA of the CDR3: TGCAGCGTCAATCCGGGACTCCGGGAGGACACTGAAGCTTTCTTT.

There are many counts of this clonotype. This sequence joins TRBV7-8 and TRBJ1-5, with unresolved D. The V gene's germline CDR1 is SGHVS and CDR2 FQNEAQ. Trimming left V 1 base short and J 5 bases short, with 9 bases between. The CDR3 length is 14 residues. CDR3: CASSLGLGDQPQHF. CDR3 nucleotides: TGTGCCAGCAGCTTAGGCCTGGGAGATCAGCCCCAGCATTTT.

There are many counts of this clonotype. The rearrangement joins TRBV6-5 to TRBJ1-2, with D maybe TRBD1 (6 bases). The CDR3 is 14 amino acids. The germline gives CDR1 MNHEY, CDR2 SVGAGI. The V and J ends lost 5 bases and 6 bases respectively, with 16 bases between them. In DNA, the CDR3 is TGTGCCAGCAGTCCCTGGGGGGGGCGGGATGGCTACACCTTC. It specifies CASSPWGGRDGYTF.

This clonotype has more than one count but fewer than ten. One base away lies a much larger clone, so this may be a sequencing read error. The chain is built from TRBV6-6 and TRBJ1-5; tentatively, D is TRBD1 (6 bases). CDR1 is MNHNY, CDR2 SVGAGI, per germline (reference sequence). Deletions cut 6 bases from V and 2 bases from J, with 17 bases between. This CDR3 comprises 16 residues. The CDR3 loop is CASRAGQSSGNQPQHF. For the CDR3, the DNA is TGTGCCAGCAGAGCTGGACAGAGCTCTGGCAATCAGCCCCAGCATTTT.

This clonotype was counted at least ten times. This rearrangement joins TRBV4-1 to TRBJ2-7; 7 bases map to TRBD2. Germline V gives CDR1 MGHRA, CDR2 YSYEKL. The V gene end was trimmed by 1 base and the J gene end by 3 bases; junction bases not matched to a gene: 15. This CDR3 has 18 amino acids. CDR3: CASSQGGGRGGRVYEQYF. In DNA, the CDR3 is TGCGCCAGCAGCCAAGGAGGAGGGCGGGGCGGGAGAGTCTACGAGCAGTACTTC.

This clonotype occurred many times. This chain links TRBV15 with TRBJ2-5; unclear D gene. Trimming removed 5 bases from V and 5 bases from J, with 9 bases in between. Germline V lookup: CDR1 LNHNV, CDR2 YYDKDF (reference sequence). The CDR3 length is 12 residues. The CDR3 region is CATSPNRETQYF. DNA for the CDR3: TGTGCCACCAGCCCGAATCGGGAGACCCAGTACTTC.

There are a few counts of this clonotype. One base away lies a much larger clone, so this may be a sequencing read error. V and J are TRBV11-3 and TRBJ2-1; D is unresolved. The CDR3 runs to 12 residues. CDR1 SGHNT and CDR2 YENEEA come from the germline V gene. The CDR3 loop reads CASSLVNNGQFF. CDR3 sequence (DNA): TGTGCCAGCAGCTTAGTAAACAATGGGCAGTTCTTC.

The chain employs TRBV19 and TRBJ2-3, with 9 positions matching TRBD1. This CDR3 has 14 amino acids. Germline CDR1 LNHDA, CDR2 SQIVND (reference sequence). J was trimmed by 3 bases and V by 11 bases; bases with no gene match: 9. In DNA form, the CDR3 reads TGTGCCCAAAACCGAGACAGGGGGACAGATACGCAGTATTTT. This gives the protein CAQNRDRGTDTQYF.

A remark on this clonotype: Its ends do not fully match the called genes, so a read error is possible. V gene TRBV27 combines with J gene TRBJ1-1; D is undetermined. CDR1 is MNHEY, CDR2 SMNVEV, per germline (reference sequence). The CDR3 has 13 amino acids. The CDR3 sequence is CAGSLERNIEAFF. CDR3 nucleotides: TGTGCCGGCAGTTTAGAGCGGAACATTGAAGCTTTCTTT.

The table lists this clonotype with many counts. This rearrangement joins TRBV5-6 to TRBJ2-3, with 7 bases aligning to TRBD1. V dropped 4 bases and J dropped 0; count of bases not matched to a gene: 8. The CDR3 sequence is 16 residues long. Germline-derived CDR1 and CDR2 are SGHDT and YYEEEE. CDR3 nucleotide sequence: TGTGCCAGCAGCCGGGACAGCAGTATTAGCACAGATACGCAGTATTTT. Residues: CASSRDSSISTDTQYF.

This clonotype has at least ten counts. The chain recombines TRBV5-5 with TRBJ2-6; TRBD1 aligns across 7 bases. Germline CDR1 SGHKS, CDR2 YYEKEE (reference sequence). The CDR3 contains 17 residues. The J segment lost 0 bases and the V segment lost 4 bases, leaving 7 bases of the junction unmatched. CDR3 nucleotides: TGTGCCAGCAGCCCGGACAGGTACCACTCTGGGGCCAACGTCCTGACTTTC. It encodes CASSPDRYHSGANVLTF.